The next 30 T cell receptor beta chains were all read from a single sample in a study of blood T cells in healthy people across ages. For the second PCR, which ran for about 7 to 11 cycles, a sample-barcoded 5' primer and a J-beta primer mix were used. Each CDR3 protein gets one entry after TCRdb re-called the 5' RACE reads with MiXCR. Of about 1.6 million distinct CDR3 sequences in the sample, almost 35% are singletons; the top ten hold around 10%. Sequencing used blood. These receptor sequences come from a woman aged 25 to 45 in good health.

Worth noting for this clonotype: Germline is not matched at one junction end, which may reflect a read error. Written as DNA, the CDR3 is TGTGCCAGCAGTCCAGCTGTCACCGCAGATGCGCAGTATTTT. Translation: CASSPAVTADAQYF. The chain links TRBV12-3 or TRBV12-4 to TRBJ2-3; no clear D. The CDR3 has 14 amino acids.

The chain uses TRBV5-1 and TRBJ2-4, with D uncertain. Germline V gives CDR1 SGHRS, CDR2 YFSETQ. The V end lost 0 bases, the J end lost 10 bases, and 11 bases lay between the germline ends. There are 13 residues in the CDR3. The CDR3 DNA sequence: TGCGCCAGCAGCTTGGACTGGCTCCGGATTCAGTACTTC. It yields the protein CASSLDWLRIQYF.

The table lists this clonotype with a few counts. This sequence joins TRBV2 and TRBJ2-7; perhaps TRBD1 as D (6 bases). This CDR3 is 13 amino acids long. CDR1 and CDR2 from the germline V gene are SNHLY and FYNNEI. Deletions cut 5 bases from V and 4 bases from J, with 12 bases between. The CDR3, as DNA: TGTGCCAGCAGTATCCAGGGGCAATACGAGCAGTACTTC. Translation gives CASSIQGQYEQYF.

This clonotype was counted only a few times. The CDR3 is CASSQAGGPTDTQYF. CDR3 bases: TGTGCCAGCAGCCAAGCGGGGGGGCCTACAGATACGCAGTATTTT. The chain carries TRBV3-1 and TRBJ2-3; 8 nucleotides line up with TRBD2. The CDR3 covers 15 residues. Germline trimming cut 1 base from V and 3 bases from J; bases unmatched to any gene: 3. The germline V gene has CDR1 LGHDT and CDR2 YNNKEL (reference sequence).

The chain is built from TRBV6-1 and TRBJ1-2; 7 bases are shared with TRBD1. This CDR3 has 15 amino acids. V shed 2 bases, J shed 5 bases, and the junction held 8 bases outside the gene matches. The germline V gene has CDR1 MNHNS and CDR2 SASEGT. The CDR3 protein is CASSEHPGTDYGYTF. CDR3 in DNA: TGTGCCAGCAGTGAACACCCCGGGACAGATTATGGCTACACCTTC.

The chain employs TRBV9 and TRBJ1-1; 9 nucleotides align to TRBD1. J lost 4 bases, V lost 3 bases, and 7 bases had no gene match. Germline V gene lookup returns CDR1 SGDLS and CDR2 YYNGEE. CDR3 length: 15 amino acids. DNA of the CDR3: TGTGCCAGCAGCGCGACACAGGGGGCGTCCACTGAAGCTTTCTTT. Translating gives CASSATQGASTEAFF.

Only a few counts were recorded for this clonotype. At one end, the junction sequence differs from germline, possibly due to a read error. The gene calls are TRBV5-1 and TRBJ2-3, with TRBD1 matching over 9 bases. CDR1 and CDR2 from the germline V gene are SGHRS and YFSETQ. This CDR3 comprises 16 residues. This CDR3 is CASSLAGTGLTGTQYF. The CDR3 DNA is TGCGCCAGCAGCTTGGCCGGGACAGGGCTGACAGGTACGCAGTATTTT.

This chain connects TRBV7-2 to TRBJ1-5, with a possible D match to TRBD1 (5 bases). V was shortened by 5 bases and J by 5 bases, with 16 bases between the two germline ends. Germline CDR1 reads SGHTA; CDR2 reads FQGNSA. The CDR3 loop spans 15 amino acids. CDR3: CASSKWGLRHQPQHF. The CDR3 DNA reads as TGTGCCAGCAGCAAATGGGGACTCAGACATCAGCCCCAGCATTTT.

About this clonotype itself: Mismatch with germline at one junction end may stem from a read error. The chain combines TRBV7-3 with TRBJ1-1; maybe TRBD1 (5 bases). Germline loops: CDR1 SGHTA, CDR2 FQGTGA. CDR3 size: 15 residues. CDR3 sequence reads: CAGSSGGPMNTEAFF. CDR3 nucleotides: TGTGCCGGCAGCTCCGGGGGACCCATGAACACTGAAGCTTTCTTT.

This clonotype was found a few times. The gene calls are TRBV7-9 and TRBJ2-7; D remains ambiguous. V was shortened by 5 bases and J by 5 bases, with 7 bases between the two germline ends. This CDR3 region has 11 residues. CDR1 and CDR2 from the germline V gene are SEHNR and FQNEAQ (reference sequence). The CDR3, as DNA: TGTGCCAGCAGCACGTGGGACGAGCAGTACTTC. This codes for CASSTWDEQYF.

V is TRBV27 and J is TRBJ1-1; TRBD1 is a possible D gene (5 bases). This CDR3 has 16 residues. Germline CDR1 and CDR2: MNHEY and SMNVEV (reference sequence). V lost 6 bases to trimming and J lost 0 bases, with 17 bases between them. The CDR3 region is CASRLSRESMNTEAFF. CDR3 in DNA: TGTGCCAGCAGACTCTCCAGGGAGTCCATGAACACTGAAGCTTTCTTT.

A few counts support this clonotype. This chain connects TRBV20-1 to TRBJ2-5; 9 nucleotides line up with TRBD1. CDR3 length: 12 residues. V was pared by 4 bases and J by 4 bases, with 1 base of the junction left unmatched. The germline V gene encodes CDR1 DFQATT and CDR2 SNEGSKA (reference sequence). This chain's CDR3 is CSAMDRGETQYF. The CDR3 coding sequence is TGCAGTGCTATGGACAGGGGAGAGACCCAGTACTTC.

Ten or more counts support this clonotype. J is TRBJ2-5 and V is TRBV9; either TRBD1 or TRBD2 may supply D (6 bases each). In germline, CDR1 is SGDLS, CDR2 YYNGEE. The V gene lost 3 bases and the J gene lost 4 bases, with 13 bases spanning the gap. The CDR3 extends over 14 amino acids. The CDR3 spells CASSGGGPGETQYF. The CDR3 bases are TGTGCCAGCAGCGGAGGGGGGCCGGGAGAGACCCAGTACTTC.

The J gene is TRBJ2-7, the V gene TRBV5-1; perhaps TRBD1 as D (6 bases). CDR1 is SGHRS and CDR2 is YFSETQ in the germline V gene. This CDR3 has 14 residues. V was shortened by 0 bases and J by 2 bases, with 9 bases between the two germline ends. The CDR3 loop is CASSLVDSPYEQYF. DNA of the CDR3: TGCGCCAGCAGCTTGGTGGACAGTCCCTACGAGCAGTACTTC. Based on the CDR3 plus reference TRBV5-1 and TRBJ2-7, the full variable domain is KAGVTQTPRYLIKTRGQQVTLSCSPISGHRSVSWYQQTPGQGLQFLFEYFSETQRNKGNFPGRFSGRQFSNSRSEMNVSTLELGDSALYLCASSLVDSPYEQYFGPGTRLTVT.

Only a few counts were recorded for this clonotype. This chain joins TRBV25-1 and TRBJ2-7; tentatively, D is TRBD1 (6 bases). The V end lost 7 bases, the J end lost 2 bases, and 9 bases lay between the germline ends. The CDR3 is 12 amino acids. CDR1 is MGHDK, CDR2 SYGVNS, per germline. The CDR3 here is CASKNRAYEQYF. For the CDR3, the DNA is TGTGCCAGCAAAAACAGGGCCTACGAGCAGTACTTC.

The genes are TRBV27 and TRBJ1-1; tentatively, D is TRBD1 (5 bases). Trimming removed 6 bases from V and 4 bases from J, with 15 bases in between. Germline V gene sequence: CDR1 MNHEY, CDR2 SMNVEV (reference sequence). The CDR3 is 14 amino acids. The CDR3 protein is CASSPLGGATEAFF. The CDR3 bases are TGTGCCAGCAGCCCCCTCGGAGGGGCCACTGAAGCTTTCTTT.

This sequence joins TRBV12-3 or TRBV12-4 and TRBJ2-5; no firm D call. Trimming took 2 bases from V and 2 from J, leaving 21 bases between them. CDR3 length: 18 residues. The CDR3 sequence: CASSLFILGPRIQETQYF. CDR3 sequence (DNA): TGTGCCAGCAGTTTATTTATCCTCGGACCGAGAATTCAAGAGACCCAGTACTTC.

This clonotype was observed at least ten times. The rearrangement uses TRBV27 and TRBJ2-7, with 11 bases matching TRBD2. Germline V gives CDR1 MNHEY, CDR2 SMNVEV (reference sequence). The CDR3 is made up of 15 amino acids. Germline trimming cut 4 bases from V and 4 bases from J; bases unmatched to any gene: 6. Here the CDR3 reads CASSSLAGVGYEQYF. Written as DNA, the CDR3 is TGTGCCAGCAGTTCACTAGCGGGAGTTGGATACGAGCAGTACTTC.

The table lists this clonotype with a few counts. Germline and junction disagree at one end, which may indicate a read error. The J gene is TRBJ2-5, the V gene TRBV27, with D maybe TRBD2 (6 bases). This CDR3 region has 14 residues. Germline lookup yields CDR1 MNHEY and CDR2 SMNVEV (reference sequence). The CDR3 region is CASRRHSGWETQYF. The CDR3 DNA reads as TGTGCCAGCAGGCGCCACAGCGGGTGGGAGACTCAGTACTTC.

This chain links TRBV6-5 with TRBJ2-7, with D possibly matching TRBD1 (5 bases). This CDR3 has 16 residues. From germline, CDR1 is MNHEY and CDR2 SVGAGI. V was shortened by 5 bases and J by 0 bases, with 17 bases between the two germline ends. In DNA form, the CDR3 reads TGTGCCAGCAGTCATTCAACAGGAGAAAGCTCCTACGAGCAGTACTTC. Amino acid sequence: CASSHSTGESSYEQYF.

This clonotype occurred a few times. The genes are TRBV20-1 and TRBJ2-7, with D perhaps TRBD1 or TRBD2 (5 bases each). The CDR3 contains 11 residues. Germline V lookup: CDR1 DFQATT, CDR2 SNEGSKA (reference sequence). CDR3 in amino acids: CRGVGAHEQYF. In DNA, the CDR3 is TGCAGGGGAGTCGGGGCCCACGAGCAGTACTTC.

The V and J genes are TRBV20-1 and TRBJ2-2, with 7 bases lining up with TRBD1. After removal of 5 bases from V and 5 bases from J, the junction contained 8 bases not matched to a gene. The length of the CDR3 is 14 residues. Germline V gives CDR1 DFQATT, CDR2 SNEGSKA (reference sequence). The CDR3 protein is CSALRGGGTGELFF. CDR3 sequence (DNA): TGCAGTGCTCTAAGAGGGGGCGGAACCGGGGAGCTGTTTTTT.

The V gene is TRBV5-1, the J gene TRBJ2-3; TRBD2 matches 7 bases. The CDR3 is 16 amino acids. CDR1 is SGHRS, CDR2 YFSETQ, per germline. V dropped 4 bases and J dropped 4; count of bases not matched to a gene: 12. The CDR3 DNA follows: TGCGCCAGCAGCCCTGCCGGGACTAACGGGCCAGATACGCAGTATTTT. Translating it yields CASSPAGTNGPDTQYF.

This clonotype came up a few times. The chain recombines TRBV27 with TRBJ2-1; 13 bases match TRBD2. The ends lost 8 bases at V and 4 bases at J; junction bases unmatched: 8. The CDR3 is made up of 16 amino acids. The germline CDR1 and CDR2 sequences are MNHEY and SMNVEV (reference sequence). Written as DNA, the CDR3 is TGTGCCAGCTCAGGACTAGCGGGAGATGGTTACAATGAGCAGTTCTTC. Protein product: CASSGLAGDGYNEQFF.

This chain joins TRBV5-1 and TRBJ2-1, with 7 nucleotides matching TRBD2. The germline gives CDR1 SGHRS, CDR2 YFSETQ. The CDR3 covers 18 residues. After removal of 0 bases from V and 7 bases from J, the junction contained 16 bases not matched to a gene. The CDR3: CASSLGVYGLVGDNEQFF. For the CDR3, the DNA is TGCGCCAGCAGCTTGGGTGTATATGGACTAGTGGGAGATAATGAGCAGTTCTTC. The entire variable domain, with the rest obtained from reference TRBV5-1 and TRBJ2-1, is as follows: KAGVTQTPRYLIKTRGQQVTLSCSPISGHRSVSWYQQTPGQGLQFLFEYFSETQRNKGNFPGRFSGRQFSNSRSEMNVSTLELGDSALYLCASSLGVYGLVGDNEQFFGPGTRLTVL.

Only a few counts were recorded for this clonotype. The chain joins TRBV12-3 or TRBV12-4 to TRBJ2-7, with D possibly TRBD1 on 6 matching bases. This CDR3 contains 16 residues. Trimming took 4 bases from V and 5 from J, leaving 21 bases between them. The CDR3 is CASSSILGQTWDEQYF. In DNA form, the CDR3 reads TGTGCCAGCAGTTCGATACTAGGACAGACCTGGGACGAGCAGTACTTC.

This clonotype was seen a few times. V and J are TRBV4-1 and TRBJ2-7; 8 bases are shared with TRBD2. CDR3 size: 16 residues. V trimming: 4 bases; J trimming: 5 bases; junction bases outside the gene matches: 13. Looked up from germline, CDR1 is MGHRA and CDR2 is YSYEKL. The CDR3 here is CASSPSLGSGGHEQYF. CDR3 sequence (DNA): TGCGCCAGCAGCCCCTCTTTAGGGAGCGGGGGCCACGAGCAGTACTTC.

This clonotype was counted between two and nine times. This chain joins TRBV3-1 and TRBJ1-4, with D unresolved. The CDR3 spans 17 residues. The germline V gene has CDR1 LGHDT and CDR2 YNNKEL (reference sequence). The V end lost 6 bases, the J end lost 0 bases, and 17 bases lay between the germline ends. The CDR3 here is CASSTYRPGPTNEKLFF. The CDR3, as DNA: TGTGCCAGCAGTACATACCGTCCGGGCCCAACTAATGAAAAACTGTTTTTT.

As concerns this clonotype: A clone one base away is much larger, so this may be a read error. CDR3 bases: TGCGCCAGCAGCTTCAGGGGCAGCGATGAGCAGTTCTTC. It specifies CASSFRGSDEQFF. The genes are TRBV4-1 and TRBJ2-1, with D tentatively TRBD1 (6 bases). The V end was cut by 5 bases, the J end by 8 bases, with 13 bases between. The CDR3 has 13 residues. The germline CDR1 and CDR2 sequences are MGHRA and YSYEKL.

This chain uses TRBV11-2 with TRBJ2-7; D is possibly TRBD1 (7 bases). V dropped 4 bases and J dropped 2 bases, with 15 bases sitting between them. Germline V gene lookup returns CDR1 SGHAT and CDR2 FQNNGV. This CDR3 has 15 residues. In DNA, the CDR3 is TGTGCCAGCAGCTCAGGGGGGAAAGGGACCTACGAGCAGTACTTC. It codes for CASSSGGKGTYEQYF.